These T cell receptor beta chains were read from a single sample in a study of shared clonotypes between healthy human individuals. Sequencing used immunoSEQ multiplex PCR; TCRdb keeps in-frame clones, though not all of them. In the table there are about 490,000 clones, roughly 80% of which are singletons. Material: PBMCs. These receptors were collected from a woman aged 35 to 49 in good health. Some clones in this sample may be carry-over from other donors' samples. Both conserved end residues are trimmed from each CDR3.

j_call,cdr3_length,v_call,cdr3_aa
TRBJ2-3,13,TRBV10-2,ASSRLALSTDTQY
TRBJ2-7,12,TRBV6-6,ASSRDRSSYEQY
TRBJ2-3,13,TRBV13,ASSLEGLATDTQY
TRBJ1-3,15,TRBV28,ASSDAGTVKFGNTIY
-,12,TRBV15,ATSRDRGPYEQY
TRBJ1-5,14,TRBV5-8,ASSFEGGTGDQPQH
TRBJ1-1,12,TRBV15,ATSRITEGGEAF
TRBJ2-7,12,TRBV9,ASSVSGHSYEQY
TRBJ2-1,13,TRBV10-1,ASSVGDGGRVEQF
TRBJ2-3,13,TRBV7-8,ASSLRLAGTDTQY
TRBJ2-2,13,TRBV28,ATGEAAISTGELF
TRBJ2-3,13,TRBV19,ASRGFAGGLDTQY
TRBJ2-2,13,TRBV18,ASSPLAGSTGELF
TRBJ1-5,12,TRBV7-9,ASSPGTGYQPQH
TRBJ1-1,13,TRBV5-1,ASSLVGGRDTEAF
TRBJ2-1,13,TRBV5-1,ASSFDTSGYNEQF
TRBJ1-4,13,TRBV10-1,ASSENKGGGEKLF
TRBJ1-2,11,TRBV30,AWSVSRDYGYT
TRBJ2-2,14,TRBV10-3,AISESRSANTGELF
TRBJ2-7,10,TRBV2,ASRDVAYEQY
TRBJ1-1,12,TRBV7-8,ASSLDFAPSEAF
TRBJ1-3,14,TRBV5-1,ASSAQPTGGGNTIY
TRBJ1-4,16,TRBV11-2,ASSSIRGPGRQNEKLF
TRBJ2-2,12,TRBV15,ATSRGQGSGELF
TRBJ1-2,11,TRBV6-5,ASSYGGSYGYT
TRBJ2-7,12,TRBV5-1,ASSLERISYEQY
TRBJ2-3,14,TRBV4-1,ASSQARLAGTDTQY
TRBJ1-2,10,TRBV28,ASGRQGYGYT
TRBJ2-5,13,TRBV18,ASSLERTGEETQY
TRBJ1-2,10,TRBV28,ASRQGGYGYT
TRBJ2-7,13,TRBV28,ASSLLAGPTYEQY
TRBJ2-7,14,TRBV14,ASSQEYSLLSYEQY
TRBJ2-7,14,TRBV9,ASSLYPGTGVGEQY
TRBJ2-1,13,TRBV5-1,ASSPRLAGGQEQF
TRBJ1-1,10,TRBV30,AWGGQNTEAF
TRBJ2-3,15,TRBV5-1,ASSLGARGPRTDTQY
TRBJ2-3,15,TRBV4-3,ASSRGLAGVGADTQY
TRBJ2-7,12,TRBV7-9,ASSFWDRGYEQY
TRBJ1-1,12,TRBV5-1,ASSARQGDTEAF
TRBJ2-2,12,TRBV6-6,ASRSGTDTGELF